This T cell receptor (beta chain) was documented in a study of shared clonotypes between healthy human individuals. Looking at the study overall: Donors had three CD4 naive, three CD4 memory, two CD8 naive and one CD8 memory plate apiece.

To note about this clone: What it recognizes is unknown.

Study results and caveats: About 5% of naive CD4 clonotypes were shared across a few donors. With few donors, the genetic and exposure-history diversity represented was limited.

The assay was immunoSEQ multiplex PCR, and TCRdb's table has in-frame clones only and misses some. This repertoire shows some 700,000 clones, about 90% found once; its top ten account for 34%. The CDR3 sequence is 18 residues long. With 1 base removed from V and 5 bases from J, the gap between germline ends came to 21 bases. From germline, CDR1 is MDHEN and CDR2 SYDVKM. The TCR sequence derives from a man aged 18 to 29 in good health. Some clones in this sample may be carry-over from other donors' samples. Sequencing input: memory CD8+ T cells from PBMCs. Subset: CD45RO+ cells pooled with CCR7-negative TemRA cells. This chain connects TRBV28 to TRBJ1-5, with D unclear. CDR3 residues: CASSLSPPVAGRYQPQHF. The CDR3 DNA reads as TGTGCCAGCAGTTTATCGCCCCCGGTGGCCGGTCGTTATCAGCCCCAGCATTTT.